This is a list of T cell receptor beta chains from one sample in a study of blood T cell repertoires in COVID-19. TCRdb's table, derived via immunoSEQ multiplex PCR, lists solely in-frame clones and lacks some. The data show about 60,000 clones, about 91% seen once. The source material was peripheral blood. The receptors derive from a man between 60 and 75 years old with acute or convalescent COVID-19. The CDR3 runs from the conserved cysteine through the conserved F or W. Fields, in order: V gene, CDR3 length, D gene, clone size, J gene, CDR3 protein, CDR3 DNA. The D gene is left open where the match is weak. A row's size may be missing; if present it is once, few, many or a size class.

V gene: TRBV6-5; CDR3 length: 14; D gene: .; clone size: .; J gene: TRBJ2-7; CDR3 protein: CASSYSVAGREQYF; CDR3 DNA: TGTGCCAGCAGTTACTCGGTCGCAGGTCGGGAGCAGTACTTC
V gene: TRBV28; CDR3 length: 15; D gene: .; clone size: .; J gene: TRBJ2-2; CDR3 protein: CASSSTGVHTGELFF; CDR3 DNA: TGTGCCAGCAGTTCTACGGGAGTACACACCGGGGAGCTGTTTTTT
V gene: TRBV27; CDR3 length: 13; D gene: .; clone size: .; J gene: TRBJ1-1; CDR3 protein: CASRPSGVTEAFF; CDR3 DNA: TGTGCCAGCAGACCCTCGGGGGTCACTGAAGCTTTCTTT
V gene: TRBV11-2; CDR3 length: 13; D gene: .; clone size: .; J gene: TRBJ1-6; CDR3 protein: CASSSTGNSPLHF; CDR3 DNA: TGTGCCAGCAGCTCAACAGGGAATTCACCCCTCCACTTT
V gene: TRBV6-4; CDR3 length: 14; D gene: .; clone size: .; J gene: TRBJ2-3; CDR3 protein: CASSDSGRGDTQYF; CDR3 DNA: TGTGCCAGCAGTGACTCAGGCCGGGGAGATACGCAGTATTTT
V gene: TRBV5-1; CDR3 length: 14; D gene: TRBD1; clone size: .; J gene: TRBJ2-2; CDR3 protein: CASSGQGPPGELFF; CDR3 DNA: TGCGCCAGCAGCGGACAGGGGCCGCCCGGGGAGCTGTTTTTT
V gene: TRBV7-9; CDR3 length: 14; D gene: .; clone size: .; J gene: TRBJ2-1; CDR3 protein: CASSPLGGHNEQFF; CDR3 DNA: TGTGCCAGCAGCCCCTTGGGGGGTCACAATGAGCAGTTCTTC
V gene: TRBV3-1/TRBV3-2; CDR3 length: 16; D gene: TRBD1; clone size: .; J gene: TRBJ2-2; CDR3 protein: CASRPGTGVHTGELFF; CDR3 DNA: TGTGCCAGCAGGCCAGGGACAGGGGTTCACACCGGGGAGCTGTTTTTT
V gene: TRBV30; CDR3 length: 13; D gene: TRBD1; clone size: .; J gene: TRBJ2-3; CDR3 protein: CAWMGQQGDTQYF; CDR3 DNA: TGTGCCTGGATGGGACAGCAAGGAGATACGCAGTATTTT
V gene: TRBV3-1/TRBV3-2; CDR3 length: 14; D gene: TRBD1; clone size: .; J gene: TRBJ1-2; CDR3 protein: CASSPGQGAGGYTF; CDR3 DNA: TGTGCCAGCAGCCCGGGACAGGGGGCAGGAGGCTACACCTTC
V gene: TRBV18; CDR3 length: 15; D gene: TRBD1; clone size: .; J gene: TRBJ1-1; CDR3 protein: CASSPGQGGNTEAFF; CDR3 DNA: TGTGCCAGCTCCCCAGGACAGGGAGGGAACACTGAAGCTTTCTTT
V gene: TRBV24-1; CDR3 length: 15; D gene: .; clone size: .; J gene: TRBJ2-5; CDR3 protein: CATSDMEGPGETQYF; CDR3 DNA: TGTGCCACCAGTGATATGGAGGGGCCGGGGGAGACCCAGTACTTC
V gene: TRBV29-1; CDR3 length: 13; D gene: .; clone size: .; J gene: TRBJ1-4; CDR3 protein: CSAVDVEVEKLFF; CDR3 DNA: TGCAGCGCAGTTGACGTAGAGGTCGAAAAACTGTTTTTT
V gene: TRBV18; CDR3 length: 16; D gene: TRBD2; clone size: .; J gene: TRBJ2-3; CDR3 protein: CASSPPGLAGKNTQYF; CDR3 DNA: TGTGCCAGCTCACCTCCGGGACTAGCGGGGAAGAATACGCAGTATTTT
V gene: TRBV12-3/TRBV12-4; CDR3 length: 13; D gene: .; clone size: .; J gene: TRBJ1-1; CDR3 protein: CASRRPYGTEAFF; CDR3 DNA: TGTGCCAGCAGACGACCCTACGGGACTGAAGCTTTCTTT
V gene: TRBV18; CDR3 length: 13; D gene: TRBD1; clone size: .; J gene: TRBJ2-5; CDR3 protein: CASSPGTEETQYF; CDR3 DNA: TGTGCCAGCTCGCCCGGGACAGAAGAGACCCAGTACTTC
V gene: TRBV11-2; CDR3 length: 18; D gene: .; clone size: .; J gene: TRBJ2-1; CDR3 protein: CASSLDLGAGRSYNEQFF; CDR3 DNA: TGTGCCAGCAGCTTAGATCTCGGGGCAGGGAGGTCCTACAATGAGCAGTTCTTC
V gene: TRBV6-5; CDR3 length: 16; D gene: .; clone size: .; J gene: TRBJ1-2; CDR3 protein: CASINSRGRVNYGYTF; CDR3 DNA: TGTGCCAGCATTAACTCCAGGGGTCGGGTCAACTATGGCTACACCTTC
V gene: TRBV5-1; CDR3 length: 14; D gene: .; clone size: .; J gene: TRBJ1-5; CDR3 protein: CASSQEGGNQPQHF; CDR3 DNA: TGCGCCAGCAGCCAAGAAGGGGGCAATCAGCCCCAGCATTTT
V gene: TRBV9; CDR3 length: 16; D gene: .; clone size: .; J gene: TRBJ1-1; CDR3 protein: CASSVEPGVMNTEAFF; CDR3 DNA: TGTGCCAGCAGCGTAGAGCCGGGAGTCATGAACACTGAAGCTTTCTTT
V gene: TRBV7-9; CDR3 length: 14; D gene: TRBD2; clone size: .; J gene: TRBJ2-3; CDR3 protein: CASSKTAGRDTQYF; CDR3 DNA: TGTGCCAGCAGCAAGACGGCCGGGAGGGATACGCAGTATTTT
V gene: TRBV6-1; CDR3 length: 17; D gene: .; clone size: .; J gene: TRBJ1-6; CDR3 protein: CASSDRQGSPYNSPLHF; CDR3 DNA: TGTGCCAGCAGTGATCGGCAGGGATCCCCATATAATTCACCCCTCCACTTT
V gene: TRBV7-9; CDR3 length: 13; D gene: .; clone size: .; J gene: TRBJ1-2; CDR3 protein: CASSDAGARGYTF; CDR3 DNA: TGTGCCAGCAGCGACGCAGGGGCCCGTGGCTACACCTTC
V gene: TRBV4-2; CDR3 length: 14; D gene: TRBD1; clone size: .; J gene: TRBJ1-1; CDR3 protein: CASSQGAGGTEAFF; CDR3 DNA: TGTGCCAGCAGCCAAGGCGCAGGGGGGACTGAAGCTTTCTTT
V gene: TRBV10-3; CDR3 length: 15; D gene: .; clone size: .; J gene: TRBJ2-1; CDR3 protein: CAISEGVKGTNEQFF; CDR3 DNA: TGTGCCATCAGTGAGGGGGTAAAAGGGACAAATGAGCAGTTCTTC
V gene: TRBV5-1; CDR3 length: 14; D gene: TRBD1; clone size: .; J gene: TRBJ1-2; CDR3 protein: CASSMGQGSYGYTF; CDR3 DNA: TGCGCCAGCAGCATGGGACAGGGCAGCTATGGCTACACCTTC
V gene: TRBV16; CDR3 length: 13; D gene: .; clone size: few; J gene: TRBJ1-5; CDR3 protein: CASSQGGYQPQHF; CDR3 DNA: TGTGCCAGCAGCCAAGGAGGGTACCAGCCCCAGCATTTT
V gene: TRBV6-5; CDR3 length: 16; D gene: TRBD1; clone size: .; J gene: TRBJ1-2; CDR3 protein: CASSYQGQGAINGYTF; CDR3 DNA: TGTGCCAGCAGTTACCAAGGACAGGGGGCGATTAACGGCTACACCTTC
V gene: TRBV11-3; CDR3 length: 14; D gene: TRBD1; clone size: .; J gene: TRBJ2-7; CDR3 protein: CASSPRTGVSEQYF; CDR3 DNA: TGTGCCAGCAGCCCCCGGACAGGGGTGAGCGAGCAGTACTTC
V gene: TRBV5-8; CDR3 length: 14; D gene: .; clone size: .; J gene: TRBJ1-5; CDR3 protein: CASSLSGYGQPQHF; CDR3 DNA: TGTGCCAGCAGCTTGTCAGGGTACGGTCAGCCCCAGCATTTT
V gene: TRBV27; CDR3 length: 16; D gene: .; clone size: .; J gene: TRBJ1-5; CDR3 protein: CASSLMAGVSNQPQHF; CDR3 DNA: TGTGCCAGCAGTTTAATGGCGGGGGTAAGCAATCAGCCCCAGCATTTT
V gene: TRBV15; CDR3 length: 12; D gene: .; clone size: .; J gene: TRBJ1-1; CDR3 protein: CATSRGTTEAFF; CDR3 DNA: TGTGCCACCAGCAGGGGGACAACTGAAGCTTTCTTT
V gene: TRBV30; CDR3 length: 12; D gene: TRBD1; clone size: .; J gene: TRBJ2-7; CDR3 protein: CALGGTGNEQYF; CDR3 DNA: TGTGCCCTGGGAGGGACAGGGAACGAGCAGTACTTC
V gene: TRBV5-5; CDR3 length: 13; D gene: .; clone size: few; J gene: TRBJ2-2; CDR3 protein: CASSLAGVGELFF; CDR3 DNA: TGTGCCAGCAGCTTGGCGGGGGTCGGGGAGCTGTTTTTT
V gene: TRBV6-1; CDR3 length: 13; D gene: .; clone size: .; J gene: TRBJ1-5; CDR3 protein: CASSEQANQPQHF; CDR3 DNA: TGTGCCAGCAGTGAACAGGCCAATCAGCCCCAGCATTTT
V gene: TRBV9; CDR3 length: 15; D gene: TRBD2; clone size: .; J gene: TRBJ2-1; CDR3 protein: CASSVAGGGYNEQFF; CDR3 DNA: TGTGCCAGCAGCGTAGCTGGGGGAGGGTACAATGAGCAGTTCTTC
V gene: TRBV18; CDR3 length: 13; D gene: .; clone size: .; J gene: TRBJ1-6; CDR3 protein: CASSPSGNSPLHF; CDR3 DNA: TGTGCCAGCTCACCTTCCGGTAATTCACCCCTCCACTTT
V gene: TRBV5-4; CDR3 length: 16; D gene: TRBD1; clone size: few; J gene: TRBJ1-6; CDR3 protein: CASSPTQDRRDSPLHF; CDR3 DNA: TGTGCCAGCAGCCCTACCCAGGACAGGAGAGATTCACCCCTCCACTTT
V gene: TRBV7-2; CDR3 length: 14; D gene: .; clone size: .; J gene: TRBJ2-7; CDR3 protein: CASSLIAATGEQYF; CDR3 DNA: TGTGCCAGCAGCTTAATAGCCGCCACTGGGGAGCAGTACTTC
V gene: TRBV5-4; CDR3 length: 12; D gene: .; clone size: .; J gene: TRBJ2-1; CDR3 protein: CASSPQGNEQFF; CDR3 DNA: TGTGCCAGCAGCCCCCAGGGCAATGAGCAGTTCTTC
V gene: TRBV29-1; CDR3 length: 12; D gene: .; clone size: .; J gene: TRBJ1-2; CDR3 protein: CSVPDGLRGYTF; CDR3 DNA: TGCAGCGTTCCGGACGGACTTCGGGGCTACACCTTC
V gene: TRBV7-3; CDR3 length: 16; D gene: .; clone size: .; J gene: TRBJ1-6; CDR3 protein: CASSSQGEGSNSPLHF; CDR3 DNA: TGTGCCAGCAGCTCACAGGGTGAAGGTTCTAATTCACCCCTCCACTTT
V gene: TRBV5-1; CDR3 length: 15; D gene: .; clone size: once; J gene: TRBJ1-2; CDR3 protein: CASSSLGGGNYGYTF; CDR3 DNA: TGCGCCAGCAGCTCCCTGGGAGGAGGGAACTATGGCTACACCTTC
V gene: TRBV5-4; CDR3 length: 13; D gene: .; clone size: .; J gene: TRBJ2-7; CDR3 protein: CASSTGTTYEQYF; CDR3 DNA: TGTGCCAGCTCGACCGGGACAACCTACGAGCAGTACTTC